What follows are 28 T cell receptor beta chains derived from one specimen sequenced in a study of blood T cell repertoires in COVID-19. This table comes from immunoSEQ multiplex PCR, and its TCRdb copy is limited to in-frame clones, with some not included. The top ten hold about 67% of the sample, which has 28,000 or so clones, roughly four fifths seen once. The sample consisted of peripheral blood. The receptor source for this set is a man between 65 and 85 years old with acute or convalescent COVID-19.

The chain links TRBV6-2 or TRBV6-3 to TRBJ2-3; maybe TRBD2 (6 bases). V was pared by 0 bases and J by 2 bases, with 12 bases between. The CDR3 consists of 16 residues. CDR1 and CDR2 (germline): MNHEY, SVGEGT. The CDR3 nucleotides read TGTGCCAGCAGTTACTCCCGGGACTTCCTCACAGATACGCAGTATTTT. It encodes CASSYSRDFLTDTQYF.

The chain employs TRBV21-1 and TRBJ2-7; the D segment call TRBD1 is taken from the table without a DNA check. TRBV21-1 is a recognized pseudogene. The CDR3 has 14 amino acids. Written as DNA, the CDR3 is TGTGCCAGCAGCAAAGGGCAGATCTCCTACGAGCAGTACTTC. It specifies CASSKGQISYEQYF.

This rearrangement joins TRBV9 to TRBJ1-4; 9 nucleotides line up with TRBD1. This CDR3 is 16 amino acids long. Germline CDR1 SGDLS, CDR2 YYNGEE. The V and J ends lost 4 bases and 8 bases, in that order; junction bases with no gene match: 12. For the CDR3, the DNA is TGTGCCAGCAGCCCGGGACAGGGTTTAGCATTGGAAAAACTGTTTTTT. Protein: CASSPGQGLALEKLFF.

The chain employs TRBV10-3 and TRBJ2-5; D is uncertain. In germline, CDR1 is ENHRY, CDR2 SYGVKD. V was shortened by 3 bases and J by 4 bases, with 15 bases between the two germline ends. This CDR3 spans 15 amino acids. CDR3 nucleotide sequence: TGTGCCATCAGTGACCTTTCCGGTGCACTAGAGACCCAGTACTTC. It translates to CAISDLSGALETQYF.

The CDR3 nucleotides are TGTGCCAGCAGCCCGCGGTGGGAGACCCAGTACTTC. It encodes CASSPRWETQYF. V gene TRBV3-1 (or the pseudogene TRBV3-2) combines with J gene TRBJ2-5; D is unclear. The V and J ends lost 4 bases and 5 bases respectively, with 8 bases between them. This CDR3 has 12 residues. Germline V lookup: CDR1 LGHDT, CDR2 YNNKEL (reference sequence).

The chain couples TRBV3-1 (or the pseudogene TRBV3-2) to TRBJ1-2; TRBD1 matches 7 bases. CDR1 and CDR2 (germline): LGHDT, YNNKEL (reference sequence). V lost 6 bases to trimming and J lost 5 bases; unmatched junction nucleotides: 6. The CDR3 runs to 13 residues. CDR3 region: CASSRDRKYGYTF. The CDR3, as DNA: TGTGCCAGCAGTAGGGACAGAAAGTATGGCTACACCTTC.

This clone occurred a few times. The chain recombines TRBV5-1 with TRBJ2-2, with D hard to call. The CDR3 is 14 residues long. Trimming removed 0 bases at V and 3 bases at J, with 6 bases between. Germline-derived CDR1 and CDR2 are SGHRS and YFSETQ. In DNA, the CDR3 is TGCGCCAGCAGCTTGGGCCAGGACACCGGGGAGCTGTTTTTT. As protein: CASSLGQDTGELFF.

The chain has TRBV7-2 and TRBJ2-6; D not certain. The V end lost 8 bases, the J end lost 12 bases, and 11 bases lay between the germline ends. CDR1 and CDR2 from the germline V gene are SGHTA and FQGNSA. The CDR3 runs 11 residues. CDR3 sequence (DNA): TGTGCCAGCCATAACTCCGGCGTCCTGACTTTC. It translates to CASHNSGVLTF.

The chain uses TRBV5-5 and TRBJ1-2; D call uncertain. From germline, CDR1 is SGHKS and CDR2 YYEKEE (reference sequence). V gave up 1 base and J gave up 8 bases, with 9 bases separating them. The CDR3 is made up of 12 amino acids. Here the CDR3 reads CASSLLQAGYTF. The DNA for the CDR3 is TGTGCCAGCAGCTTGTTACAAGCGGGCTACACCTTC.

This clone is a singleton in its sample. The chain is built from TRBV24-1 and TRBJ2-7, with D possibly matching TRBD1 (6 bases). The ends were cut back, 4 bases at V and 2 bases at J, with 11 bases in the middle. Germline V gene data show CDR1 as KGHDR and CDR2 as SFDVKD. The CDR3 spans 14 residues. DNA for the CDR3: TGTGCCACCAGTGACCCGACAGGCCCCTACGAGCAGTACTTC. Translation gives CATSDPTGPYEQYF.

This clone counts as medium-sized. The gene calls are TRBV11-2 and TRBJ2-7; 16 bases agree with TRBD2. The CDR3 has 18 residues. Germline trimming cut 4 bases from V and 2 bases from J; bases unmatched to any gene: 8. The germline gives CDR1 SGHAT, CDR2 FQNNGV. The DNA of the CDR3 is TGTGCCAGCAGCTCCACCCCGGGACTAGCGGGAGGGACCTACGAGCAGTACTTC. Translated, it gives CASSSTPGLAGGTYEQYF. The variable domain in full, with the rest retrieved from reference TRBV11-2 and TRBJ2-7, is EAGVAQSPRYKIIEKRQSVAFWCNPISGHATLYWYQQILGQGPKLLIQFQNNGVVDDSQLPKDRFSAERLKGVDSTLKIQPAKLEDSAVYLCASSSTPGLAGGTYEQYFGPGTRLTVT.

The gene calls are TRBV18 and TRBJ2-1, with 8 bases matching TRBD1. There are 14 residues in the CDR3. V dropped 3 bases and J dropped 2; count of bases not matched to a gene: 0. Germline-derived CDR1 and CDR2 are KGHSH and LQKENI. The CDR3 DNA follows: TGTGCCAGCTCACCGGGACAGGCCTACAATGAGCAGTTCTTC. Translation: CASSPGQAYNEQFF.

The chain recombines TRBV2 with TRBJ2-1; 10 bases fit TRBD2. The CDR3 length is 14 residues. Trimming at V came to 8 bases and at J to 9 bases, leaving 10 bases not matched to a gene. Per the germline V gene, CDR1 is SNHLY and CDR2 is FYNNEI. The CDR3, as DNA: TGTGCCAGCGCCTCACTAGCGGGGCCCCCTGAGCAGTTCTTC. As protein: CASASLAGPPEQFF. The full variable domain, in which reference TRBV2 and TRBJ2-1 provide the parts outside the CDR3, is EPEVTQTPSHQVTQMGQEVILRCVPISNHLYFYWYRQILGQKVEFLVSFYNNEISEKSEIFDDQFSVERPDGSNFTLKIRSTKLEDSAMYFCASASLAGPPEQFFGPGTRLTVL.

The chain carries TRBV2 and TRBJ1-1; TRBD1 aligns across 7 bases. Germline lookup yields CDR1 SNHLY and CDR2 FYNNEI. The trim removed 5 bases at V and 3 bases at J, leaving 3 bases unmatched. The CDR3 has 13 amino acids. The CDR3: CASSLDRHTEAFF. In nucleotides, the CDR3 is TGTGCCAGCAGTTTGGACAGGCACACTGAAGCTTTCTTT.

This chain connects TRBV27 to TRBJ2-7, with TRBD1 matching over 7 bases. CDR3 length equals 14 residues. V lost 5 bases, J lost 2 bases, and 6 bases stayed unmatched. Germline V gene sequence: CDR1 MNHEY, CDR2 SMNVEV (reference sequence). The CDR3 DNA reads as TGTGCCAGCAGTCAAAGACAGGGCCCCTACGAGCAGTACTTC. Translating it yields CASSQRQGPYEQYF.

The chain couples TRBV9 to TRBJ2-3; D is unclear. CDR1 and CDR2 from the germline V gene are SGDLS and YYNGEE. V shed 3 bases and J shed 6 bases, with 17 bases lying between them. The CDR3 is 15 amino acids. The CDR3 coding sequence is TGTGCCAGCAGCGCCTTGTCTCGCGGCCGGGATACGCAGTATTTT. This translates into CASSALSRGRDTQYF.

This clone showed up just a few times. The V call is TRBV28, the J call TRBJ1-1; no firm D call. V dropped 6 bases and J dropped 5 bases, with 16 bases sitting between them. The V gene's germline CDR1 is MDHEN and CDR2 SYDVKM. The CDR3 is 14 residues long. CDR3 amino acids: CASSGFSEGTEAFF. DNA of the CDR3: TGTGCCAGCAGCGGGTTCAGTGAAGGTACTGAAGCTTTCTTT. Full variable domain (outside the CDR3, taken from reference TRBV28 and TRBJ1-1): DVKVTQSSRYLVKRTGEKVFLECVQDMDHENMFWYRQDPGLGLRLIYFSYDVKMKEKGDIPEGYSVSREKKERFSLILESASTNQTSMYLCASSGFSEGTEAFFGQGTRLTVV.

The chain links TRBV4-1 to TRBJ1-2; D uncertain. Trimming stripped 0 bases from V and 0 bases from J, with 11 bases between. Germline V gene data show CDR1 as MGHRA and CDR2 as YSYEKL. The CDR3 contains 16 residues. CDR3 nucleotides: TGCGCCAGCAGCCAAGAATGGCTAGGTCCTAACTATGGCTACACCTTC. It codes for CASSQEWLGPNYGYTF.

The V and J genes are TRBV6-5 and TRBJ1-3, with 7 bases fitting TRBD1. V dropped 5 bases and J dropped 0; count of bases not matched to a gene: 1. Germline V gene sequence: CDR1 MNHEY, CDR2 SVGAGI. The CDR3 loop spans 14 amino acids. This chain's CDR3 is CASSTGASGNTIYF. Written as DNA, the CDR3 is TGTGCCAGCAGTACAGGGGCCTCTGGAAACACCATATATTTT.

The gene calls are TRBV19 and TRBJ2-2, with TRBD2 matching 10 bases. Germline lookup yields CDR1 LNHDA and CDR2 SQIVND (reference sequence). After removal of 3 bases from V and 5 bases from J, the junction contained 12 bases not matched to a gene. The CDR3 has 18 amino acids. CDR3 protein: CASSITVPSGRYTGELFF. CDR3 nucleotides: TGTGCCAGTAGTATTACAGTCCCTAGCGGGAGATATACCGGGGAGCTGTTTTTT.

The V gene is TRBV5-1, the J gene TRBJ2-2; 10 bases align to TRBD1. Per the germline V gene, CDR1 is SGHRS and CDR2 is YFSETQ. The CDR3 consists of 17 residues. V shed 4 bases and J 5 bases; nucleotides not matched to a gene: 11. CDR3 bases: TGCGCCAGCAGCCTCCATACCGGGACAGGGGTGACCGGGGAGCTGTTTTTT. Its translation is CASSLHTGTGVTGELFF.

The CDR3 loop reads CASSPRDRLGYTF. CDR3 nucleotide sequence: TGTGCCAGCAGTCCCCGGGACAGGCTTGGCTACACCTTC. The V call is TRBV6-4, the J call TRBJ1-2, with 8 bases aligning to TRBD1. Germline CDR1 and CDR2: MRHNA and SNTAGT. This CDR3 has 13 residues. V lost 5 bases to trimming and J lost 7 bases; unmatched junction nucleotides: 6.

This clone was detected once. This sequence joins TRBV4-1 and TRBJ1-2; tentatively, D is TRBD1 (5 bases). This CDR3 is 16 amino acids long. Germline CDR1 and CDR2: MGHRA and YSYEKL. The V end was cut by 0 bases, the J end by 3 bases, with 14 bases between. CDR3 in amino acids: CASSQEGRADYYGYTF. CDR3 coding DNA: TGCGCCAGCAGCCAAGAAGGCAGGGCAGATTACTATGGCTACACCTTC.

V is TRBV2 and J is TRBJ1-4, with 7 positions matching TRBD1. CDR1 SNHLY and CDR2 FYNNEI come from the germline V gene. The V gene end was trimmed by 8 bases and the J gene end by 8 bases; junction bases not matched to a gene: 11. CDR3 size: 14 residues. CDR3 in DNA: TGTGCCAGCCGAATGACAGGGATCGGGGAAAAACTGTTTTTT. Translation: CASRMTGIGEKLFF.

V and J are TRBV4-2 and TRBJ2-1; the match to TRBD2 covers 9 bases. The V gene's germline CDR1 is LGHNA and CDR2 YNFKEQ. CDR3 size: 14 residues. J gave up 4 bases and V 8 bases, and 6 bases lay outside the gene matches. CDR3 in amino acids: CASARLAGYNEQFF. The CDR3 bases are TGTGCCAGCGCCCGGCTAGCGGGGTACAATGAGCAGTTCTTC.

This clone appeared once. This rearrangement joins TRBV10-2 to TRBJ1-2, with 7 bases aligning to TRBD1. After removal of 6 bases from V and 2 bases from J, the junction contained 3 bases not matched to a gene. The CDR3 spans 13 residues. CDR1 is WSHSY and CDR2 is SAAADI in the germline V gene. Here the CDR3 reads CASSPGQNYGYTF. In nucleotides, the CDR3 is TGCGCCAGCAGCCCGGGACAGAACTATGGCTACACCTTC.

CDR3 sequence reads: CASSFSGRYGEQYF. CDR3 nucleotides: TGTGCCAGCAGTTTTAGCGGGAGGTACGGCGAGCAGTACTTC. The rearrangement links TRBV27 to TRBJ2-7, with 10 bases lining up with TRBD2. The germline gives CDR1 MNHEY, CDR2 SMNVEV (reference sequence). Trimming cost V 3 bases and J 6 bases; bases outside gene matches: 5. The CDR3 spans 14 residues.

This sequence joins TRBV6-5 and TRBJ2-7; 8 nucleotides agree with TRBD1. The CDR3 has 12 residues. V lost 5 bases and J lost 6; bases outside the gene matches: 3. Per the germline V gene, CDR1 is MNHEY and CDR2 is SVGAGI. CDR3 DNA sequence: TGTGCCAGCAGTCCCAGGGGGCTCGAGCAGTACTTC. Translation: CASSPRGLEQYF.